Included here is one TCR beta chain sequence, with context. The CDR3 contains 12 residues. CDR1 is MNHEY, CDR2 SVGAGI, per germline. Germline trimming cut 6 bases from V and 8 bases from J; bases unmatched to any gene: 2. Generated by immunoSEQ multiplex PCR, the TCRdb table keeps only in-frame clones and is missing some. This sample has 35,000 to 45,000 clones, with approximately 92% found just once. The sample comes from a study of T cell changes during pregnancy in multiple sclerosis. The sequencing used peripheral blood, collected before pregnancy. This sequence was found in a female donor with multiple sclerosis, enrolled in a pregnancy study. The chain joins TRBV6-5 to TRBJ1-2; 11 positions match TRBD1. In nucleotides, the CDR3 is TGTGCCAGCAGCCGGACAGGGGGCGGCTACACCTTC. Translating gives CASSRTGGGYTF.